Listed below are T cell receptor beta chains from one sample, sequenced in a study of control samples from healthy donors and cancer patients. Repertoires were generated with immunoSEQ multiplex PCR, while TCRdb's copy carries only in-frame clones and drops some. The data show 120,000 to 150,000 clones, less than 90% seen once. The sample taken for sequencing was blood. Source of these receptors: a woman aged 25 to 45 in good health. CDR3s leave out the opening cysteine and the closing phenylalanine or tryptophan. Rows give clone size only sometimes, using once, few, many, or a class for an expanded clone.

CDR3aa	v_gene	abundance	j_gene	len
ASSQDPTSGESYNEQF	TRBV3-1/TRBV3-2	-	TRBJ2-1	16
ASSDTSGQGSNQPQH	TRBV6-1	-	TRBJ1-5	15
ASSLATGDYGYT	TRBV5-1	-	TRBJ1-2	12
SARNPLEAF	TRBV20-1	-	TRBJ1-1	9
ASSLHDGPQH	TRBV3-1/TRBV3-2	few	TRBJ1-5	10
ASSRTGTSNTGELF	TRBV28	-	TRBJ2-2	14
AGGYNQPQH	TRBV28	-	TRBJ1-5	9
ASNFGTENEKLF	TRBV19	-	TRBJ1-4	12
ASSGTGVPGNTIY	TRBV28	-	TRBJ1-3	13
THGQGVTYEQY	TRBV6-5	-	TRBJ2-7	11
ASSVGTGEGNEQY	TRBV9	-	TRBJ2-7	13
ASSPRGPGYGYT	TRBV5-6	-	TRBJ1-2	12
ASSREPGQSYEQY	TRBV4-2	-	TRBJ2-7	13
ASQTHMNTEAF	TRBV2	-	TRBJ1-1	11
SAEDPDRVNTEAF	TRBV29-1	-	TRBJ1-1	13